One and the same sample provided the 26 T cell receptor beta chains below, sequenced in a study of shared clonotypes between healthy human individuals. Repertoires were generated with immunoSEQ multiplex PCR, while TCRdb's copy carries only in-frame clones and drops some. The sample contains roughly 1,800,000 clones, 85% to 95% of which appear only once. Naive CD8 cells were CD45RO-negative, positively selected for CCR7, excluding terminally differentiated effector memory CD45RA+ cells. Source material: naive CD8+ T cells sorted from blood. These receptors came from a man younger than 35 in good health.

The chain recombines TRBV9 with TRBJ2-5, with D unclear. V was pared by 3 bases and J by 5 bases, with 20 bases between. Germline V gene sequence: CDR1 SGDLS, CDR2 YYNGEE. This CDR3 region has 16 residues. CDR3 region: CASSAPGHPIGETQYF. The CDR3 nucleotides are TGTGCCAGCAGCGCCCCAGGCCACCCAATAGGGGAGACCCAGTACTTC.

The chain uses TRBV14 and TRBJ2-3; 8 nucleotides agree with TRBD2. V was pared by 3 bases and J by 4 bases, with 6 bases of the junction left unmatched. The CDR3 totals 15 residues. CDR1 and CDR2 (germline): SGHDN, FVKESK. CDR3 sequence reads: CASSHTSGSADTQYF. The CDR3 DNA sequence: TGTGCCAGCAGCCACACGAGCGGGAGTGCAGATACGCAGTATTTT.

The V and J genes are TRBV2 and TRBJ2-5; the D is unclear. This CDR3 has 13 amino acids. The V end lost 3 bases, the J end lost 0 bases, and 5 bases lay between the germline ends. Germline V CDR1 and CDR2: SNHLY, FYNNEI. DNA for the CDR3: TGTGCCAGCAGTGACAGGAACCAAGAGACCCAGTACTTC. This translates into CASSDRNQETQYF.

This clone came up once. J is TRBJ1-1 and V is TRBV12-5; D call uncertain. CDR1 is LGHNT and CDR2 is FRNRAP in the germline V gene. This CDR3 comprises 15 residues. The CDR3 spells CALTDHPDSNTEAFF. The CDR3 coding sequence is TGTGCGCTAACCGACCATCCCGACTCGAACACTGAAGCTTTCTTT.

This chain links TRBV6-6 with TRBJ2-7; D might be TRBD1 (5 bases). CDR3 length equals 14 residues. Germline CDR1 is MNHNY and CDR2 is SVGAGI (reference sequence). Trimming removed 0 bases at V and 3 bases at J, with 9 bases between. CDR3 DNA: TGTGCCAGCAGTTACTCCAGGGTGCTCTACGAGCAGTACTTC. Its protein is CASSYSRVLYEQYF.

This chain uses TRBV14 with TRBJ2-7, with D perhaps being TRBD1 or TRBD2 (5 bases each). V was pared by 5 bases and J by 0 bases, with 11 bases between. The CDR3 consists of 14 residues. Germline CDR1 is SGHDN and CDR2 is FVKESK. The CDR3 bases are TGTGCCAGCAGCAGCAGGGACGTCTCCTACGAGCAGTACTTC. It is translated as CASSSRDVSYEQYF.

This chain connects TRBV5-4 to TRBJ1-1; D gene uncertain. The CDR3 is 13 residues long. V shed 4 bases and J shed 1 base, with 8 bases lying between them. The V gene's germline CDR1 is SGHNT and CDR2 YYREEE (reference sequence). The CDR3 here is CASSILENTEAFF. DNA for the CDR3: TGTGCCAGCAGCATTCTCGAGAACACTGAAGCTTTCTTT.

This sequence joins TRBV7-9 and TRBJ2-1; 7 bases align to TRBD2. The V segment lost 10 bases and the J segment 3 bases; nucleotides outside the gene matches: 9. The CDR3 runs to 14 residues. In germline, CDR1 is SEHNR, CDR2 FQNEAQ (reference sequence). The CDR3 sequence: CATKPAGVYNEQFF. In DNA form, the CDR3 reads TGTGCCACCAAACCTGCGGGAGTCTACAATGAGCAGTTCTTC.

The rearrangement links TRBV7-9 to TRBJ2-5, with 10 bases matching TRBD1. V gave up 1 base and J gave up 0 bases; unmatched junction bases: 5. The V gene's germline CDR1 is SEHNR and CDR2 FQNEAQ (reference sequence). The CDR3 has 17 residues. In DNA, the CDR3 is TGTGCCAGCAGCTTAGTAGGGACAGGGGCCTACCAAGAGACCCAGTACTTC. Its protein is CASSLVGTGAYQETQYF.

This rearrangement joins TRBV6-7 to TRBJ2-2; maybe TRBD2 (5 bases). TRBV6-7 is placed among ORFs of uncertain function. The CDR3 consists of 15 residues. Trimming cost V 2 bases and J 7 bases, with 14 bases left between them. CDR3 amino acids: CASSYKRTGSGELFF. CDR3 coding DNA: TGTGCCAGCAGTTACAAAAGGACTGGAAGCGGGGAGCTGTTTTTT.

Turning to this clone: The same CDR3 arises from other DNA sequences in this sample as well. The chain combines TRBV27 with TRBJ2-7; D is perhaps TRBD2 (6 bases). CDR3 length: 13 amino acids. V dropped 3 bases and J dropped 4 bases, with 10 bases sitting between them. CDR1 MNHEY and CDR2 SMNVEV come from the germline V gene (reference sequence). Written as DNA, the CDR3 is TGTGCCAGCAGTTTTGTCGGGGGTTACGAGCAGTACTTC. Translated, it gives CASSFVGGYEQYF.

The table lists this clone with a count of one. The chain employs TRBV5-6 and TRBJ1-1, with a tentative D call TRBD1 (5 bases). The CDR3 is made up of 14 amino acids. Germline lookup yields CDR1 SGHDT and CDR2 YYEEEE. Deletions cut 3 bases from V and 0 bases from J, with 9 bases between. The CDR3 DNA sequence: TGTGCCAGCAGCTCCCAGGGAGTGAACACTGAAGCTTTCTTT. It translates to CASSSQGVNTEAFF.

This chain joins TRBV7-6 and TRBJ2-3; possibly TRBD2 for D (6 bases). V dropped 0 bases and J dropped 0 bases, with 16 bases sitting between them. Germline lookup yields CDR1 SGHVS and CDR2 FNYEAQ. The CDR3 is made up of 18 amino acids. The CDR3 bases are TGTGCCAGCAGCTTAGCCAGGCTAGCGAGGACTAGCACAGATACGCAGTATTTT. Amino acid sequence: CASSLARLARTSTDTQYF.

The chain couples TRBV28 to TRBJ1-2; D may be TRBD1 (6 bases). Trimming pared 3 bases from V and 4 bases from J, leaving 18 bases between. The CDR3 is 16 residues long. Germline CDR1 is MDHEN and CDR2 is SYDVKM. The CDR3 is CASSLEETGRSYGYTF. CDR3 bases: TGTGCCAGCAGTTTGGAAGAGACAGGTCGCTCCTATGGCTACACCTTC.

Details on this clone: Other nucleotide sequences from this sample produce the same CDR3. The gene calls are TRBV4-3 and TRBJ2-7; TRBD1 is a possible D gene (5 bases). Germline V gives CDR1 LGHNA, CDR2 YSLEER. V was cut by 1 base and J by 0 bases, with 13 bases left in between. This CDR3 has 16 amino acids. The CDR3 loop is CASSQGSGLSSYEQYF. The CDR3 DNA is TGCGCCAGCAGCCAAGGATCAGGGCTAAGCTCCTACGAGCAGTACTTC.

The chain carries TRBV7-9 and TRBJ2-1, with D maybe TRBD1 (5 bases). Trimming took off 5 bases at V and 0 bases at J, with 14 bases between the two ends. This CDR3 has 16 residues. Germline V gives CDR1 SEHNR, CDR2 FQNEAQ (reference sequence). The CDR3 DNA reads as TGTGCCAGCAGCCCCGCGCAGGGAAGCTCCTACAATGAGCAGTTCTTC. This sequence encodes CASSPAQGSSYNEQFF.

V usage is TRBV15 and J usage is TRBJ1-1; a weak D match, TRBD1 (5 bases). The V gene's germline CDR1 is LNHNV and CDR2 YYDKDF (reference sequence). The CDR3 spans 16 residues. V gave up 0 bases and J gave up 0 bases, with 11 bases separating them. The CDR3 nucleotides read TGTGCCACCAGCAGAGAGAACTGGGGCATGAACACTGAAGCTTTCTTT. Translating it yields CATSRENWGMNTEAFF.

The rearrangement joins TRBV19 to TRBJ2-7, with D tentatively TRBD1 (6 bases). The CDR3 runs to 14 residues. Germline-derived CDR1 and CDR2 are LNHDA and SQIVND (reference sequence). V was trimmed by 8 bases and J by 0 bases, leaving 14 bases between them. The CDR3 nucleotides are TGTGCCAGTGCCGCAGGGGCCCGCTCCTACGAGCAGTACTTC. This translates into CASAAGARSYEQYF. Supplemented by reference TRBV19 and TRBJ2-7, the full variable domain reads DGGITQSPKYLFRKEGQNVTLSCEQNLNHDAMYWYRQDPGQGLRLIYYSQIVNDFQKGDIAEGYSVSREKKESFPLTVTSAQKNPTAFYLCASAAGARSYEQYFGPGTRLTVT.

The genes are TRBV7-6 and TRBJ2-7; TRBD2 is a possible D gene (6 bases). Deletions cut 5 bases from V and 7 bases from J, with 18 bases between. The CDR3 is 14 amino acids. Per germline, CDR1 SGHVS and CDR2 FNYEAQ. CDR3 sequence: CASSQTGARGEQYF. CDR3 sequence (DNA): TGTGCCAGCAGCCAGACGGGAGCCCGGGGTGAGCAGTACTTC.

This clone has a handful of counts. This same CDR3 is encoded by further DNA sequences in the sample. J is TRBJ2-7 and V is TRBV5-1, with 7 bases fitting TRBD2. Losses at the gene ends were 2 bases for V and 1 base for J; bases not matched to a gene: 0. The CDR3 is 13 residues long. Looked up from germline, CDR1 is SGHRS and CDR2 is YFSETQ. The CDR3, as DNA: TGCGCCAGCAGCTTCGGGGGGTCCTACGAGCAGTACTTC. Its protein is CASSFGGSYEQYF. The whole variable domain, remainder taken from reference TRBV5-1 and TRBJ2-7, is KAGVTQTPRYLIKTRGQQVTLSCSPISGHRSVSWYQQTPGQGLQFLFEYFSETQRNKGNFPGRFSGRQFSNSRSEMNVSTLELGDSALYLCASSFGGSYEQYFGPGTRLTVT.

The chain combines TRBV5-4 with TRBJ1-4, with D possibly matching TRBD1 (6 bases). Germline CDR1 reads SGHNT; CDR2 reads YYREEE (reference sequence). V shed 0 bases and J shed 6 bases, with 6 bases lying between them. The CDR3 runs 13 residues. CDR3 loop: CASSLDRDEKLFF. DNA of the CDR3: TGTGCCAGCAGCTTGGACAGGGATGAAAAACTGTTTTTT.

The CDR3 nucleotides read TGCGCCAGCAGTGAGTTGGGACTAGCGCCGGATGAGCAGTTCTTC. Translated, it gives CASSELGLAPDEQFF. The rearrangement links TRBV10-2 to TRBJ2-1, with 10 bases lining up with TRBD2. The V and J ends lost 1 base and 8 bases, in that order; junction bases with no gene match: 5. The germline V gene has CDR1 WSHSY and CDR2 SAAADI. The CDR3 extends over 15 amino acids.

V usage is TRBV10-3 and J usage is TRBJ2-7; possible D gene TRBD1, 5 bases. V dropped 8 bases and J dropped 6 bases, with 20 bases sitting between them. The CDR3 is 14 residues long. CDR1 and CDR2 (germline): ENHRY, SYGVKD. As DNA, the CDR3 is TGTGCCATCCCCCGAGGCACCGGACAAACCGAGCAGTACTTC. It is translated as CAIPRGTGQTEQYF.

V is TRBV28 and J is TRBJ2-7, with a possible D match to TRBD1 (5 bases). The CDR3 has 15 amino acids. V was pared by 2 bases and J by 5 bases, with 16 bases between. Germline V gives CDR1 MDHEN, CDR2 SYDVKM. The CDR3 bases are TGTGCCAGCAGTTTAATCACAGGATCCCCCCACGAGCAGTACTTC. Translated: CASSLITGSPHEQYF.

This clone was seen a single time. The DNA for the CDR3 is TGCGCCAGCAGCCCCCACCGCGGGGCCCTAAATCAGCCCCAGCATTTT. It codes for CASSPHRGALNQPQHF. The chain couples TRBV4-1 to TRBJ1-5; perhaps TRBD1 as D (5 bases). Trimming shortened V by 4 bases and J by 4 bases, and 17 bases separated the two germline ends. The CDR3 runs to 16 residues. The V gene's germline CDR1 is MGHRA and CDR2 YSYEKL.

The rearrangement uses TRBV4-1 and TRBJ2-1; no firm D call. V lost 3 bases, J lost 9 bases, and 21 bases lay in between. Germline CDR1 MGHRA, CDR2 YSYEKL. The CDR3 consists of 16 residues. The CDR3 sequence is CASSQSKFDAVGEQFF. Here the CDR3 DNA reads TGCGCCAGCAGCCAGTCGAAGTTTGATGCGGTTGGTGAGCAGTTCTTC.